A selection of T cell receptor beta chains follows, all from one sample in a study of metastatic and nonmetastatic thyroid tumors. TCRdb used MiXCR to call clones anew from the PCR reads. The sample carries some 83,000 clones, about an eighth recorded once. The sequenced material came from tumor tissue. These receptors all come from a female donor with papillary thyroid cancer or a benign thyroid nodule (not recorded which). Some clones in this sample may be carry-over from other donors' samples. Both conserved end residues are part of each CDR3.

v_gene	j_gene	CDR3aa
TRBV24-1	TRBJ1-4	CATSDRHEKLFF
TRBV6-1	TRBJ1-4	CASSMGATNEKLFF
TRBV20-1	TRBJ1-5	CSARSGINQPQHF
TRBV9	TRBJ2-2	CASSVGGDSTGELFF
TRBV11-2	TRBJ1-2	CASNKGAGGVDTF
TRBV6-6	TRBJ1-5	CASSYRDRVVPYQPQHF
TRBV6-2/TRBV6-3	TRBJ2-5	CASSSTRKETQYF
TRBV5-1	TRBJ1-1	CASSLVVGLNTEAFF
TRBV6-1	TRBJ1-1	CASTAQGRNPYTGAFF
TRBV5-5	TRBJ1-3	CASSLSGTSVGNTIYF
TRBV14	TRBJ1-1	CASIQEGTGVRSTEAFF
TRBV6-1	TRBJ2-5	CASRQAGTNRETQYF
TRBV6-1	TRBJ1-2	CASTGQGASGYTF
TRBV7-3	TRBJ2-3	CASSPRDHTDTQYF